This entry lists 17 T cell receptor beta chains sequenced from one sample in a study of shared clonotypes between healthy human individuals (dated by TCRdb to 2020 to 2022). Preparation of the library involved the immunoSEQ multiplex PCR assay. As stored in TCRdb, this immuneACCESS dataset retains in-frame rearrangements with V and J assigned. A fraction of the clones does not appear; measured against another copy, unresolved V genes explain less than half of the discrepancy, and the remainder lacks a known reason. The sample yields 2 million to 2.5 million clones; more than 85% were counted once. About 0.41% of the sample is taken by the ten largest. Sequencing used naive CD4+ T cells from PBMCs. Sample cell subset or site, as interpreted from the label and publication: CD45RA+ positively selected. These receptors all stem from a man aged 18 to 29 in good health. Some clones in this sample may be carry-over from other donors' samples.

This chain joins TRBV7-9 and TRBJ1-3; D is perhaps TRBD1 (6 bases). V shed 1 base and J shed 7 bases, with 8 bases lying between them. CDR3 length equals 13 residues. Germline-derived CDR1 and CDR2 are SEHNR and FQNEAQ (reference sequence). CDR3 protein: CASSLGGRNTIYF. CDR3 coding DNA: TGTGCCAGCAGCTTAGGGGGGCGTAACACCATATATTTT. Looking up the rest from reference TRBV7-9 and TRBJ1-3 gives the full variable domain: DTGVSQNPRHKITKRGQNVTFRCDPISEHNRLYWYRQTLGQGPEFLTYFQNEAQLEKSRLLSDRFSAERPKGSFSTLEIQRTEQGDSAMYLCASSLGGRNTIYFGEGSWLTVV.

The chain recombines TRBV27 with TRBJ1-2; a weak D match, TRBD1 (5 bases). Germline CDR1 MNHEY, CDR2 SMNVEV (reference sequence). CDR3 length: 14 amino acids. Trimming took off 1 base at V and 8 bases at J, with 14 bases between the two ends. The CDR3 region is CASSLFRGVRGYTF. The CDR3 region has the DNA TGTGCCAGCAGTTTATTTCGGGGCGTTCGCGGCTACACCTTC.

A word on this clone: Other DNA sequences in this sample translate to the same CDR3. The chain joins TRBV18 to TRBJ2-7, with a weak D call TRBD1 (6 bases). There are 13 residues in the CDR3. The germline V gene has CDR1 KGHSH and CDR2 LQKENI. V was trimmed by 6 bases and J by 5 bases, leaving 14 bases between them. CDR3 bases: TGTGCCAGCTCCCTGGGGCAGGGGAACGAGCAGTACTTC. This gives the protein CASSLGQGNEQYF.

V gene TRBV11-1 combines with J gene TRBJ2-5; TRBD1 might be the D (5 bases). From germline, CDR1 is SGHAT and CDR2 FQDESV (reference sequence). V was pared by 1 base and J by 6 bases, with 6 bases between. The CDR3 consists of 12 residues. The CDR3 sequence: CASSLEGKTQYF. CDR3 sequence (DNA): TGTGCCAGCAGCTTAGAGGGGAAGACCCAGTACTTC.

Comments on this clone: The same CDR3 can be traced to other DNA sequences in this sample. The chain has TRBV5-6 and TRBJ2-5, with D unclear. The CDR3 extends over 14 amino acids. V dropped 0 bases and J dropped 1 base, with 7 bases sitting between them. CDR1 and CDR2 from the germline V gene are SGHDT and YYEEEE. CDR3 nucleotide sequence: TGTGCCAGCAGCTTGGGCGCGACCCAAGAGACCCAGTACTTC. Translating gives CASSLGATQETQYF.

The rearrangement links TRBV2 to TRBJ2-3; D is uncertain. Deletions cut 4 bases from V and 9 bases from J, with 14 bases between. The CDR3 length is 13 residues. The germline CDR1 and CDR2 sequences are SNHLY and FYNNEI. The DNA for the CDR3 is TGTGCCAGCAGTGCCCACGTAGGAGCCACGCAGTATTTT. Its protein product is CASSAHVGATQYF.

The rearrangement joins TRBV15 to TRBJ2-7; 8 bases are shared with TRBD2. V was clipped by 2 bases and J by 2 bases; unmatched bases: 2. CDR3 size: 14 residues. Per the germline V gene, CDR1 is LNHNV and CDR2 is YYDKDF (reference sequence). The CDR3 sequence: CATSRRGGAYEQYF. The DNA of the CDR3 is TGTGCCACCAGCAGACGGGGGGGGGCCTACGAGCAGTACTTC.

Concerning this clone: This same CDR3 is encoded by further DNA sequences in the sample. The CDR3 region is CASSLSPGWTGELFF. In DNA, the CDR3 is TGCGCCAGCAGCTTAAGCCCGGGGTGGACCGGGGAGCTGTTTTTT. V is TRBV5-1 and J is TRBJ2-2; maybe TRBD2 (5 bases). CDR1 is SGHRS, CDR2 YFSETQ, per germline. The CDR3 totals 15 residues. Trimming took off 2 bases at V and 5 bases at J, with 13 bases between the two ends.

The J gene is TRBJ1-2, the V gene TRBV19; D unclear. This CDR3 comprises 12 residues. Trimming took off 3 bases at V and 3 bases at J, with 5 bases between the two ends. The germline V gene has CDR1 LNHDA and CDR2 SQIVND (reference sequence). CDR3 bases: TGTGCCAGTAGTATGCTTTACTATGGCTACACCTTC. It codes for CASSMLYYGYTF.

The chain recombines TRBV5-1 with TRBJ2-5, with a weak D call TRBD2 (5 bases). V was cut by 2 bases and J by 1 base, with 12 bases left in between. Per germline, CDR1 SGHRS and CDR2 YFSETQ. The CDR3 has 15 residues. This CDR3 is CASSLTTRFQETQYF. The CDR3 DNA sequence: TGCGCCAGCAGCTTAACTACTAGATTCCAAGAGACCCAGTACTTC.

The chain links TRBV9 to TRBJ2-4; 11 bases map to TRBD2. V lost 4 bases and J lost 6; bases outside the gene matches: 6. Germline loops: CDR1 SGDLS, CDR2 YYNGEE. This CDR3 is built from 15 residues. As DNA, the CDR3 is TGTGCCAGCAGCCCCCTAGGGACTAGCGGAAACATTCAGTACTTC. Protein sequence: CASSPLGTSGNIQYF.

The rearrangement joins TRBV5-1 to TRBJ2-2, with D possibly matching TRBD1 (7 bases). Trimming cost V 4 bases and J 7 bases, with 23 bases left between them. The CDR3 has 17 amino acids. Germline CDR1 reads SGHRS; CDR2 reads YFSETQ. The CDR3, as DNA: TGCGCCAGCAGCGCTAGAACAGGGGACTTACCGGGCGGGGAGCTGTTTTTT. Protein product: CASSARTGDLPGGELFF.

The CDR3 coding sequence is TGTGCCAGCAGTTTCTGGCCGGGCTCGGACAGTACCGGGGAGCTGTTTTTT. It specifies CASSFWPGSDSTGELFF. The V call is TRBV28, the J call TRBJ2-2, with D possibly matching TRBD1 (6 bases). The V end was cut by 3 bases, the J end by 5 bases, with 19 bases between. CDR1 and CDR2 (germline): MDHEN, SYDVKM. The CDR3 is made up of 17 amino acids.

This chain links TRBV5-6 with TRBJ2-5; 11 bases are a match to TRBD2. CDR1 SGHDT and CDR2 YYEEEE come from the germline V gene. Trimming at V came to 0 bases and at J to 5 bases, leaving 6 bases not matched to a gene. The CDR3 totals 16 residues. The CDR3 region is CASSLVPSGRLETQYF. DNA for the CDR3: TGTGCCAGCAGCTTGGTCCCTAGCGGGAGGTTGGAGACCCAGTACTTC.

As regards this clone: Other DNA sequences in this specimen translate into the identical CDR3. The rearrangement uses TRBV5-1 and TRBJ2-5, with D perhaps TRBD1 (5 bases). V shed 1 base and J shed 1 base, with 8 bases lying between them. CDR1 and CDR2 (germline): SGHRS, YFSETQ. CDR3 size: 14 residues. The CDR3 nucleotides are TGCGCCAGCAGCTTGTTCCAGGGCCAAGAGACCCAGTACTTC. It yields the protein CASSLFQGQETQYF.

The gene calls are TRBV28 and TRBJ1-2; 9 bases fit TRBD1. The CDR3 consists of 15 residues. The trim removed 5 bases at V and 4 bases at J, leaving 8 bases unmatched. Per germline, CDR1 MDHEN and CDR2 SYDVKM. The chain's CDR3 is CASSTTTGGGYGYTF. The DNA for the CDR3 is TGTGCCAGCAGTACGACAACAGGGGGCGGCTATGGCTACACCTTC.

The V call is TRBV5-6, the J call TRBJ1-5, with TRBD1 as a possible D gene (5 bases). Trimming took 1 base from V and 2 from J, leaving 10 bases between them. CDR1 is SGHDT, CDR2 YYEEEE, per germline. This CDR3 region has 15 residues. CDR3 region: CASSLQGEGNQPQHF. CDR3 in DNA: TGTGCCAGCAGCTTGCAGGGAGAGGGCAATCAGCCCCAGCATTTT.